This TCR beta chain was sequenced during a study of shared clonotypes between healthy human individuals (dated by TCRdb to 2019 to 2021). About the investigation overall: The cohort included three men and a couple of women between 18 and 49 years of age. Libraries were prepared and TCR repertoires were sequenced by different laboratories using diverse techniques, in order to increase sequencing depth and limit assay-specific biases. For each donor, CD4 naive and CD4 memory were each run on three plates, CD8 naive on two plates, and CD8 memory on one plate. Between about 0.94 and 8.9 billion PBMCs per donor were obtained by leukapheresis. To estimate repertoire size and how much clonotypes are shared between individuals, the study performed deep sequencing of blood TCR repertoires from a few healthy adults. The full study reports these points: Sampling was restricted to blood, and TCR repertoires in tissues likely differ from the TCR repertoires found in blood. Across four donors, approximately 5% of naive CD4, roughly 3.5% of naive CD8, 2% to 2.5% of memory CD4, and approximately 0.4% of memory CD8 clonotypes were shared. Even with the large sequencing depth, rarefaction of the sorted-subset datasets indicated that sequencing was incomplete. Larger estimated clonotype richness was generally found for naive subsets than for memory subsets. Because the study included a small number of donors, the genetic and exposure-history diversity represented was limited. Pairwise subsampling indicated that sequencing depth was expected to affect the degree of clonotype sharing among donors. Clonotypes shared by all four sorted-subset donors showed higher generation probabilities than non-shared clonotypes.

The CDR3 goes from the cysteine to the phenylalanine over 15 residues. The CDR3 DNA has 45 bases and is translated from base 1. V is cut back by 6 bases and J by 4 bases, with 8 bases in the junction unmatched. CDR1 and CDR2, looked up from the germline V gene, are MDHEN and SYDVKM. About this clone: Its antigen is unknown. It has no much larger one-base neighbor in the sample; base qualities were not kept.

Using the deep immunoSEQ assay, multiplex PCR amplified TCR CDR3 regions from genomic DNA. Genomic DNA extracted from each cell subset was distributed evenly over all wells of several immunoSEQ 96-well plates, and each plate served as one replicate. For sorted subsets, approximately 210 ng of genomic DNA, equivalent to around 31,000 T cell genomes, went into each replicate PCR. Purified libraries were measured with a Qubit 3.0 fluorometer, size-checked on a Bioanalyzer 2100, and measured again with the KAPA Library Quantification kit. Every immunoSEQ 96-well plate was sequenced on a dedicated single-read 150-cycle Illumina NextSeq 550 flow cell. As for how the authors treated the data: Because the immunoSEQ output held only junctional sequences and lacked quality scores, the filtering could not match the filtering applied to full-length reads. To assign V/J genes and CDR3, sequences were annotated against IMGT germline references using PyIR, a Python wrapper for IgBLAST v1.9. Reads with weak V/J assignments (E-value above 1e-6), missing CDR3, stop codons, out-of-frame junctions, or ambiguous translated residues were removed. A V3J clonotype was defined by an identical inferred V gene, J gene, and CDR3 amino acid sequence. To compute the percentage overlap between repertoires, the number of shared unique clonotypes was divided by the size of the smaller repertoire. Three approaches were used to assess repertoire richness: RTK rarefaction, the Chao1 estimator, and Recon v2.1 estimates of unobserved clonotypes. OLGA was used to compute generation probabilities for all TCRbeta clonotypes that the gDNA method yielded from a few donors. Sourced from immuneACCESS, this table was stored by TCRdb with only in-frame sequences that have V and J called. A share of the clones is absent; for the studies checked, an unresolved V gene accounts for under half, and the remainder has no known explanation. The V and J calls and clone size come from that table; D and trimming were worked out from the DNA. Within this sample are about 1 million clones, with 75% to 85% of them counted one time only. The ten largest clones represent 0.4% to 0.55% of the sample.

Donors were healthy HIV-negative adults with no recently reported acute infections or vaccinations. All donors were Caucasian adults living in Nashville, Tennessee, USA. Magnetic negative selection was used to enrich CD4+ T cells, after which naive cells were positively selected on CD45RA and the negative fraction became the memory subset. After blood collection by leukapheresis, PBMCs were isolated using Ficoll-Histopaque density gradient centrifugation and then cryopreserved in the vapor phase of liquid nitrogen. Purity and quantity of every magnetically sorted T cell population were checked by analytical flow cytometry. Each sorted fraction had its genomic DNA isolated and then quantified by UV absorbance on a Nanodrop 2000c.

The TCR was taken from a man between 18 and 35 years old in good health. Some clones in this sample may be carry-over from other donors' samples. The sequencing input was memory CD4+ T cells from PBMCs. The sample's cell subset or site, from its label and the paper: CD45RA-negative fraction. The V and J genes are TRBV28 and TRBJ2-7; 11 bases in the junction line up with TRBD2. The CDR3 protein: CASSGSGRASYEQYF. The DNA sequence reads TGTGCCAGCAGCGGTAGCGGGAGGGCCTCTTACGAGCAGTACTTC.